These 26 T cell receptor beta chains were sequenced from one sample in a study of human T cells and chemical hapten exposure (dated by TCRdb to about 2021). To prepare the library, RACE was applied. The data were produced on a NextSeq 500. TCRdb reprocessed the public reads (quality trimming at Q25 with fastp, clone calling with MiXCR) and kept in-frame beta chains. Each CDR3 protein gets just one entry, which takes the most common genes and DNA from the rows behind it. The sample data list approximately 350,000 distinct CDR3 sequences, and about 6.9% of these were observed just once. Of the sample, 4.5% to 6% is held by the ten largest clones. Per the publication, the time point label means: patch test 2, 6 weeks after DPC sensitization. Taken with the paper, the label for treatment or condition translates to: therapeutic diphenylcyclopropenone sensitization with weekly scalp DPC. The sequences come from whole blood, collected in connection with sensitization to the hapten diphenylcyclopropenone (DPC). The receptors here all came from a woman aged 18 to 35 with alopecia areata. Some clones in this sample may be carry-over from other donors' samples.

The sample holds many counts of this clonotype. The chain links TRBV4-3 to TRBJ1-1; 12 bases agree with TRBD1. Germline assignment: CDR1 LGHNA and CDR2 YSLEER. The J segment lost 3 bases and the V segment lost 3 bases, leaving 11 bases of the junction unmatched. This CDR3 region has 18 residues. The CDR3 sequence: CASSQEPGTGGEDTEAFF. The CDR3 nucleotides read TGCGCCAGCAGCCAGGAACCCGGGACAGGGGGCGAAGACACTGAAGCTTTCTTT.

The chain recombines TRBV6-1 with TRBJ2-3; 8 positions match TRBD2. The CDR3 covers 15 residues. Germline CDR1 MNHNS, CDR2 SASEGT. The trim removed 0 bases at V and 6 bases at J, leaving 5 bases unmatched. CDR3 residues: CASSEASSGGDTQYF. The CDR3 nucleotides are TGTGCCAGCAGTGAAGCTTCCAGCGGGGGCGATACGCAGTATTTT.

V gene TRBV6-6 combines with J gene TRBJ2-6, with D unresolved. Germline CDR1 MNHNY, CDR2 SVGAGI (reference sequence). V shed 6 bases and J shed 2 bases, with 14 bases lying between them. The CDR3 loop spans 16 amino acids. In nucleotides, the CDR3 is TGTGCCAGCAGCCAAAGGGTTGATGCTGGGGCCAACGTCCTGACTTTC. Its translation is CASSQRVDAGANVLTF.

In regard to this clonotype: One end of the junction varies from germline; a read error may be responsible. The chain has TRBV7-9 and TRBJ2-3; D might be TRBD1 (5 bases). The V gene's germline CDR1 is SEHNR and CDR2 FQNEAQ (reference sequence). The CDR3 is 12 amino acids. This CDR3 is CLDGHLTDTQYF. CDR3 sequence (DNA): TGCCTTGACGGACACCTTACAGATACGCAGTATTTT.

The chain is built from TRBV6-5 and TRBJ2-3; 14 positions agree with TRBD2. Germline V gene lookup returns CDR1 MNHEY and CDR2 SVGAGI. After removal of 9 bases from V and 4 bases from J, the junction contained 9 bases not matched to a gene. CDR3 length: 16 amino acids. The CDR3 sequence is CASYSGLAGEADTQYF. CDR3 DNA sequence: TGTGCCAGTTATTCGGGACTAGCGGGGGAAGCAGATACGCAGTATTTT.

This clonotype was counted many times. The chain recombines TRBV7-8 with TRBJ1-2; tentative D call: TRBD1 (5 bases). CDR3 length: 14 amino acids. Germline V gives CDR1 SGHVS, CDR2 FQNEAQ. V lost 1 base and J lost 5, with 11 bases in between. The CDR3 DNA reads as TGTGCCAGCAGCTTAGGGGGGATGGGATATGGCTACACCTTC. It codes for CASSLGGMGYGYTF.

This clonotype was picked up many times. The V gene is TRBV6-1, the J gene TRBJ1-6; 7 bases match TRBD1. The CDR3 extends over 16 amino acids. Germline V CDR1 and CDR2: MNHNS, SASEGT. The ends lost 3 bases at V and 10 bases at J; junction bases unmatched: 12. This CDR3 is CASSEEYRGLRSPLHF. CDR3 DNA: TGTGCCAGCAGTGAGGAATACAGGGGATTGCGGTCACCCCTCCACTTT.

This clonotype was found many times. The chain links TRBV6-5 to TRBJ2-5, with D tentatively TRBD1 or TRBD2 (6 bases each). Germline CDR1 reads MNHEY; CDR2 reads SVGAGI. CDR3 length: 14 residues. V gave up 2 bases and J gave up 5 bases, with 12 bases separating them. CDR3 amino acids: CASSYSGGQETQYF. CDR3 bases: TGTGCCAGCAGTTACAGTGGGGGGCAGGAGACCCAGTACTTC.

This clonotype was seen a few times. The chain joins TRBV6-1 to TRBJ2-3; either TRBD1 or TRBD2 may fit D (5 bases each). V lost 6 bases to trimming and J lost 2 bases, with 9 bases between them. Germline assignment: CDR1 MNHNS and CDR2 SASEGT. This CDR3 region has 13 residues. CDR3 sequence (DNA): TGTGCCAGCAGAAGGGACGTCACAGATACGCAGTATTTT. Its translation: CASRRDVTDTQYF.

This clonotype was recorded a few times. The chain recombines TRBV11-2 with TRBJ1-6; the match to TRBD1 covers 11 bases. CDR1 and CDR2 (germline): SGHAT, FQNNGV. Trimming took 4 bases from V and 10 from J; bases not matched to a gene: 9. There are 16 residues in the CDR3. The CDR3 reads CASSSRTGGVGSPLHF. DNA of the CDR3: TGTGCCAGCAGCTCCCGGACAGGGGGCGTGGGATCACCCCTCCACTTT.

This clonotype was found many times. The rearrangement links TRBV28 to TRBJ2-4, with 10 bases lining up with TRBD1. The CDR3 sequence is 15 residues long. Per the germline V gene, CDR1 is MDHEN and CDR2 is SYDVKM. V gave up 5 bases and J gave up 10 bases; unmatched junction bases: 11. The CDR3 here is CASSQFTGTGDIQYF. The CDR3 DNA sequence: TGTGCCAGCAGTCAATTCACTGGGACAGGGGATATTCAGTACTTC.

J is TRBJ2-6 and V is TRBV29-1; no reliable D call. This CDR3 is built from 12 residues. Between the trimmed V and J ends, which lost 2 bases and 4 bases, there was a span of 3 bases. The V gene's germline CDR1 is SQVTM and CDR2 ANQGSEA. The CDR3 region has the DNA TGCAGCGTTGAAACAGGGGCCAACGTCCTGACTTTC. Protein: CSVETGANVLTF.

The CDR3 DNA is TGCAGTGCCGCCCACTCAGATACGCAGTATTTT. The encoded protein is CSAAHSDTQYF. J is TRBJ2-3 and V is TRBV20-1; D is ambiguous. Trimming removed 6 bases from V and 4 bases from J, with 8 bases in between. This CDR3 is built from 11 residues. Germline V lookup: CDR1 DFQATT, CDR2 SNEGSKA (reference sequence).

This clonotype was picked up many times. The chain uses TRBV20-1 and TRBJ1-1; D is perhaps TRBD1 (5 bases). Trimming pared 0 bases from V and 4 bases from J, leaving 9 bases between. The CDR3 sequence is 13 residues long. Germline V gene data show CDR1 as DFQATT and CDR2 as SNEGSKA (reference sequence). Here the CDR3 reads CSAREAGRTEAFF. CDR3 nucleotide sequence: TGCAGTGCTAGAGAGGCAGGGCGCACTGAAGCTTTCTTT.

This clonotype was seen many times. V usage is TRBV14 and J usage is TRBJ1-1; no definite D call. Germline V CDR1 and CDR2: SGHDN, FVKESK. The CDR3 totals 15 residues. Trimming took off 0 bases at V and 1 base at J, with 9 bases between the two ends. CDR3 DNA: TGTGCCAGCAGCCAAGAGAAGTGGAAGAACACTGAAGCTTTCTTT. It translates to CASSQEKWKNTEAFF. Full variable domain (rest looked up from reference TRBV14 and TRBJ1-1): EAGVTQFPSHSVIEKGQTVTLRCDPISGHDNLYWYRRVMGKEIKFLLHFVKESKQDESGMPNNRFLAERTGGTYSTLKVQPAELEDSGVYFCASSQEKWKNTEAFFGQGTRLTVV.

This clonotype was seen a handful of times. The genes are TRBV29-1 and TRBJ1-2; no firm D call. Germline CDR1 is SQVTM and CDR2 is ANQGSEA. CDR3 length: 14 amino acids. V lost 7 bases and J lost 0, with 15 bases in between. The CDR3 DNA reads TGCAGCGCCCCATTAACAGCCCCTAACTATGGCTACACCTTC. Its translation is CSAPLTAPNYGYTF.

This clonotype has more than one count but fewer than ten. This chain links TRBV7-6 with TRBJ2-3, with 7 bases lining up with TRBD1. This CDR3 is 15 amino acids long. Germline CDR1 reads SGHVS; CDR2 reads FNYEAQ. V lost 2 bases and J lost 4; bases outside the gene matches: 6. The CDR3 protein is CASSLKQGLSDTQYF. CDR3 nucleotides: TGTGCCAGCAGCTTAAAACAGGGGTTGTCAGATACGCAGTATTTT.

This clonotype was counted at least ten times. This chain uses TRBV6-2 or TRBV6-3 with TRBJ1-6; D gene uncertain. The CDR3 loop spans 13 amino acids. Germline lookup yields CDR1 MNHEY and CDR2 SVGEGT. Deletions cut 0 bases from V and 10 bases from J, with 7 bases between. The CDR3 DNA reads TGTGCCAGCAGTTACTCGGACTACTCACCCCTCCACTTT. Amino acids: CASSYSDYSPLHF.

The genes are TRBV9 and TRBJ2-2, with TRBD2 identical over 9 bases. With V trimmed by 4 bases and J by 7 bases, 14 bases remained unmatched. Germline CDR1 is SGDLS and CDR2 is YYNGEE. This CDR3 has 17 residues. The CDR3 nucleotides read TGTGCCAGCAGCCCCCGGTGGCGGGGGGGCCTTGGCGGGGAGCTGTTTTTT. Translated, it gives CASSPRWRGGLGGELFF.

This clonotype was observed many times. The chain is built from TRBV12-3 or TRBV12-4 and TRBJ1-2; a possible D gene is TRBD1 (5 bases). This CDR3 has 16 residues. V lost 5 bases and J 1 base, leaving 17 bases between the germline ends. The CDR3 protein is CASSERKNRRNYGYTF. The CDR3 DNA reads as TGTGCCAGCAGTGAGCGTAAGAACAGGCGTAACTATGGCTACACCTTC.

This clonotype was counted a single time. A much larger clonotype is one base distant, so this may be a read error. The chain employs TRBV2 and TRBJ2-5, with D hard to call. The CDR3 runs 11 residues. CDR1 and CDR2 (germline): SNHLY, FYNNEI. CDR3 in DNA: TGTGCCGGAACCGAACAAGAGTCCCAGTACTTC. Translating gives CAGTEQESQYF.

This clonotype was recorded a few times. The genes are TRBV5-6 and TRBJ2-7; D gene ambiguous. V was trimmed by 0 bases and J by 1 base, leaving 8 bases between them. Germline-derived CDR1 and CDR2 are SGHDT and YYEEEE. This CDR3 has 14 residues. The CDR3 loop is CASSLVSASYEQYF. The CDR3 DNA is TGTGCCAGCAGCTTGGTATCCGCATCCTACGAGCAGTACTTC.

This clonotype was observed many times. This rearrangement joins TRBV7-3 to TRBJ1-2, with TRBD1 as a possible D gene (5 bases). The CDR3 extends over 14 amino acids. Looked up from germline, CDR1 is SGHTA and CDR2 is FQGTGA. The V end lost 0 bases, the J end lost 6 bases, and 11 bases lay between the germline ends. In DNA, the CDR3 is TGTGCCAGCAGCTTAACGGCCGGGACTGATGGCTACACCTTC. Translated, it gives CASSLTAGTDGYTF.

This clonotype was found many times. The V gene is TRBV7-2, the J gene TRBJ2-4, with D maybe TRBD2 (5 bases). V lost 2 bases and J lost 8, with 10 bases in between. The length of the CDR3 is 13 residues. CDR1 and CDR2 (germline): SGHTA, FQGNSA. CDR3 sequence: CASSLMTEDIQYF. The CDR3 DNA reads as TGTGCCAGCAGCTTAATGACGGAGGACATTCAGTACTTC.

The chain uses TRBV29-1 and TRBJ1-5, with TRBD1 matching over 7 bases. Germline V CDR1 and CDR2: SQVTM, ANQGSEA. The CDR3 is 14 amino acids. V dropped 4 bases and J dropped 0; count of bases not matched to a gene: 3. This CDR3 reads CSVAQGNSNQPQHF. The CDR3 DNA is TGCAGCGTTGCACAGGGGAATAGCAATCAGCCCCAGCATTTT.

This clonotype turned up a few times. The chain recombines TRBV28 with TRBJ2-7; D is possibly TRBD2 (7 bases). V was clipped by 5 bases and J by 4 bases, with 21 bases between them. The CDR3 totals 16 residues. Germline CDR1 reads MDHEN; CDR2 reads SYDVKM. The CDR3 DNA follows: TGTGCCAGCAGTCCACCCCAGGGGCGGGGGCCGTACGAGCAGTACTTC. Protein product: CASSPPQGRGPYEQYF.